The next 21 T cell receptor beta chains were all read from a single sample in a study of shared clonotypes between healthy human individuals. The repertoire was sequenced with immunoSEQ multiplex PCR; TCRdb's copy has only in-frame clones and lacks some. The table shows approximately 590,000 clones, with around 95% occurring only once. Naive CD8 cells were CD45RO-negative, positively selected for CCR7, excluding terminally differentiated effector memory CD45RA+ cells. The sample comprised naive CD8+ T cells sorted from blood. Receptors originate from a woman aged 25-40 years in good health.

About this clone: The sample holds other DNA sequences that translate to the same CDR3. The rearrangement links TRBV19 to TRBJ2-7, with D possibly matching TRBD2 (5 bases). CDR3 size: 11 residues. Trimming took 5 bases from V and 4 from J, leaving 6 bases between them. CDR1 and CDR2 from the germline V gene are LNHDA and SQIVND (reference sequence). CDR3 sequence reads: CASSEGYEQYF. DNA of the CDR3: TGTGCCAGTAGTGAGGGTTACGAGCAGTACTTC.

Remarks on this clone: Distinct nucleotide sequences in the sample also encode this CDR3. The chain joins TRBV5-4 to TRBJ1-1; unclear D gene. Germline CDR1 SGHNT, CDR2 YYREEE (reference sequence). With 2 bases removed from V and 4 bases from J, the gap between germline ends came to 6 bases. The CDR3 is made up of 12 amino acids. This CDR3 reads CASSFGSTEAFF. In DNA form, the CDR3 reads TGTGCCAGCAGCTTTGGGTCCACTGAAGCTTTCTTT.

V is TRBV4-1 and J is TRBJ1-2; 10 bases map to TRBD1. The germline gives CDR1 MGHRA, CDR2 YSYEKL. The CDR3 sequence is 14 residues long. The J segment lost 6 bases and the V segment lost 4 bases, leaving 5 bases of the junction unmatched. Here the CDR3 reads CASSPDRGFDGYTF. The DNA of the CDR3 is TGCGCCAGCAGCCCGGACAGGGGGTTTGATGGCTACACCTTC.

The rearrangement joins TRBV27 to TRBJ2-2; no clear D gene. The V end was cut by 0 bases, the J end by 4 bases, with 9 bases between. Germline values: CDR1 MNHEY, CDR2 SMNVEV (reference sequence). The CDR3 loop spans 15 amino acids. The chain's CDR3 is CASSLSTGGTGELFF. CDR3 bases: TGTGCCAGCAGTTTATCTACTGGTGGCACCGGGGAGCTGTTTTTT.

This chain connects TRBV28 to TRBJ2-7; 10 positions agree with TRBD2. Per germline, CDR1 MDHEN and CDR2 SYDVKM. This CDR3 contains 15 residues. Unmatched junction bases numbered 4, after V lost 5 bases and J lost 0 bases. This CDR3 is CASSGAGGDSYEQYF. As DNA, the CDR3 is TGTGCCAGCAGTGGAGCGGGAGGGGACTCCTACGAGCAGTACTTC.

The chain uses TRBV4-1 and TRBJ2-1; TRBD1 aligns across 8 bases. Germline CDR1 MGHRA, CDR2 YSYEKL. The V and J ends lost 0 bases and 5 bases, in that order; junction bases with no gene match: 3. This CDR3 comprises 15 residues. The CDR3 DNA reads TGCGCCAGCAGCCAAGAAGACAGGGGTAACAATGAGCAGTTCTTC. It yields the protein CASSQEDRGNNEQFF.

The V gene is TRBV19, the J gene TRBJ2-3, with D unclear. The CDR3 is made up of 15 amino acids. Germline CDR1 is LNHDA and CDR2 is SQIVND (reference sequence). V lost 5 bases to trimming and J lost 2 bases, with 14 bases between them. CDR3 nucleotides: TGTGCCAGTAGTGACCCGCTTAGAGACACAGATACGCAGTATTTT. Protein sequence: CASSDPLRDTDTQYF. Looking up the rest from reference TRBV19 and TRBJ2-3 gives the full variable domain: DGGITQSPKYLFRKEGQNVTLSCEQNLNHDAMYWYRQDPGQGLRLIYYSQIVNDFQKGDIAEGYSVSREKKESFPLTVTSAQKNPTAFYLCASSDPLRDTDTQYFGPGTRLTVL.

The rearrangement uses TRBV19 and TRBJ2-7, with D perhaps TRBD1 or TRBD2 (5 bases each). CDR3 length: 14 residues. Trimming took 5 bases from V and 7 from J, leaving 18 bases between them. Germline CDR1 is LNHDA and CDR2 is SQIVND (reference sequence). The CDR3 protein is CASSPRDGDWEQYF. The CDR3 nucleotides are TGTGCCAGTAGTCCCCGGGACGGTGACTGGGAGCAGTACTTC.

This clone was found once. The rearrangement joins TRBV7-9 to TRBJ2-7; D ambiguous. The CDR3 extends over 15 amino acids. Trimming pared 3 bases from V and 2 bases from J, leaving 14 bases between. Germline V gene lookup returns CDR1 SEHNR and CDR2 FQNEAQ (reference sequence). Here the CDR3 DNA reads TGTGCCAGCAGCTTGTACTCCGAGGATCCCTACGAGCAGTACTTC. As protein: CASSLYSEDPYEQYF.

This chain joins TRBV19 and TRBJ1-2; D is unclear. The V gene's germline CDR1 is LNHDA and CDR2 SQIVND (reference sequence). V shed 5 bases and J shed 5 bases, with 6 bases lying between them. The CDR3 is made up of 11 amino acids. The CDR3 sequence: CASSLGYGYTF. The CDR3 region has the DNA TGTGCCAGTAGTCTCGGATATGGCTACACCTTC. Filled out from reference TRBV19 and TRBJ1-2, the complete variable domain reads DGGITQSPKYLFRKEGQNVTLSCEQNLNHDAMYWYRQDPGQGLRLIYYSQIVNDFQKGDIAEGYSVSREKKESFPLTVTSAQKNPTAFYLCASSLGYGYTFGSGTRLTVV.

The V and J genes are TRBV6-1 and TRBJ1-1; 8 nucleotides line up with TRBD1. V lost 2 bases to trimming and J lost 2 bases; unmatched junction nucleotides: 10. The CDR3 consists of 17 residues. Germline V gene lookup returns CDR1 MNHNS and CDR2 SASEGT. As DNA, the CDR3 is TGTGCCAGCAGTGAAAGTTTCACGGACAGGGTTAACACTGAAGCTTTCTTT. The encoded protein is CASSESFTDRVNTEAFF.

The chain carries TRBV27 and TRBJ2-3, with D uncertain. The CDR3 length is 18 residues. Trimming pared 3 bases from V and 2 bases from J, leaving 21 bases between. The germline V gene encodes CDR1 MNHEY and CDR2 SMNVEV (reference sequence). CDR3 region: CASSFLGRYLHTTDTQYF. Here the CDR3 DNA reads TGTGCCAGCAGTTTTTTGGGCCGGTACCTCCACACCACAGATACGCAGTATTTT.

The CDR3 loop is CASNNGDFLETQYF. CDR3 sequence (DNA): TGTGCCAGTAATAATGGGGACTTCTTGGAGACCCAGTACTTC. V usage is TRBV19 and J usage is TRBJ2-5; TRBD2 is a possible D gene (6 bases). Trimming removed 7 bases at V and 5 bases at J, with 17 bases between. Germline V CDR1 and CDR2: LNHDA, SQIVND (reference sequence). The CDR3 is 14 residues long.

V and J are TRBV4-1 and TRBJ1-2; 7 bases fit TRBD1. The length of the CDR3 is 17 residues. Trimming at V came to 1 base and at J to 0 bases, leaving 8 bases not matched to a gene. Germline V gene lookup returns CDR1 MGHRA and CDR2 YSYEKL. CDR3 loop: CASSQAGTVPANYGYTF. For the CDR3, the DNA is TGCGCCAGCAGCCAAGCCGGGACAGTACCAGCTAACTATGGCTACACCTTC.

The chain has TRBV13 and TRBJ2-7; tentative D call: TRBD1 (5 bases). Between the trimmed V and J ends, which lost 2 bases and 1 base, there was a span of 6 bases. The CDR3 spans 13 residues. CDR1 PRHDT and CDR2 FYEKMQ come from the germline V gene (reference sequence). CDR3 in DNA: TGTGCCAGCAGCTTACAGGGTTCCTACGAGCAGTACTTC. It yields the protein CASSLQGSYEQYF.

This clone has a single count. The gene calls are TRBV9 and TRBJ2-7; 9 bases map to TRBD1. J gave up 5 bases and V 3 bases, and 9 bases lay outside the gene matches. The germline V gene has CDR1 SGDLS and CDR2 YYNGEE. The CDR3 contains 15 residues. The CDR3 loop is CASSGYRGRDDEQYF. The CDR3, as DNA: TGTGCCAGCAGCGGATACAGGGGGCGGGACGACGAGCAGTACTTC.

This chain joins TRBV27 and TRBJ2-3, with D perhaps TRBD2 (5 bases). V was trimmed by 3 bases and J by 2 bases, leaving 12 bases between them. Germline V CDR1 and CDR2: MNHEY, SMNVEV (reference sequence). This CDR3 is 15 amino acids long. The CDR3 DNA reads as TGTGCCAGCAGTTTCTCACCGGGGTCCACAGATACGCAGTATTTT. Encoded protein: CASSFSPGSTDTQYF.

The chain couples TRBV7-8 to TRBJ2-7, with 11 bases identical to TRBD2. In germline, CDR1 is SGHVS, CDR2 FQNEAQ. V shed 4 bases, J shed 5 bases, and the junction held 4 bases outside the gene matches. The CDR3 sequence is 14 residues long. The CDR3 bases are TGTGCCAGCAGCTCCCGACTAGCGGGAAACGAGCAGTACTTC. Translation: CASSSRLAGNEQYF. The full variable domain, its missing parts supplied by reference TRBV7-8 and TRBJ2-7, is GAGVSQSPRYKVAKRGQDVALRCDPISGHVSLFWYQQALGQGPEFLTYFQNEAQLDKSGLPSDRFFAERPEGSVSTLKIQRTQQEDSAVYLCASSSRLAGNEQYFGPGTRLTVT.

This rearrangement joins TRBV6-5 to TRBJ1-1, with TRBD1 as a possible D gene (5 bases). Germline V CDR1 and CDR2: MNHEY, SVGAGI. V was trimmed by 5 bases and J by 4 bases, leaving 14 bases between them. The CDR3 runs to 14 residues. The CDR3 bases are TGTGCCAGCAGTAGAACTTCGGGGGGCACTGAAGCTTTCTTT. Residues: CASSRTSGGTEAFF.

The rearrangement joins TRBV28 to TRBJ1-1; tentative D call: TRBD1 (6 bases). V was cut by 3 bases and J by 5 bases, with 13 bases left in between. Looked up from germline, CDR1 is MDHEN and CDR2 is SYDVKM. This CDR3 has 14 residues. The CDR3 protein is CASSFRGGGTEAFF. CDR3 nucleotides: TGTGCCAGCAGTTTCAGAGGGGGTGGTACTGAAGCTTTCTTT.

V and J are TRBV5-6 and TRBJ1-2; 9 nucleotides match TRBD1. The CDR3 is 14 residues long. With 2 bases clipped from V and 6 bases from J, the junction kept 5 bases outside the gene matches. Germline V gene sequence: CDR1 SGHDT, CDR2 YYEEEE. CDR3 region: CASSLPDRGDGYTF. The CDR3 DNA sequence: TGTGCCAGCAGCTTACCGGACAGGGGAGATGGCTACACCTTC.